One sample yielded the 2 T cell receptor beta chains listed below, sequenced in a study of blood T cell repertoires in COVID-19. Using immunoSEQ multiplex PCR, the repertoire was profiled, and TCRdb retains in-frame clones only, with some absent. The profile shows some 240,000 clones, around 90% of them singletons. Sequencing was done on a sample of peripheral blood. The source of these receptors is a man between 60 and 75 years old who had recovered from COVID-19.

On this clone itself: Other DNA sequences of this sample code for an identical CDR3. The chain uses TRBV5-1 and TRBJ1-1, with D unclear. The CDR3 has 13 residues. Germline V gene data show CDR1 as SGHRS and CDR2 as YFSETQ. Trimming removed 0 bases from V and 1 base from J, with 4 bases in between. CDR3: CASSLAGNTEAFF. In nucleotides, the CDR3 is TGCGCCAGCAGCTTGGCCGGGAACACTGAAGCTTTCTTT.

This chain links TRBV19 with TRBJ1-3, with D uncertain. Trimming left V 9 bases short and J 1 base short, with 19 bases between. This CDR3 contains 16 residues. Germline CDR1 reads LNHDA; CDR2 reads SQIVND (reference sequence). CDR3 DNA sequence: TGTGCCAGCCTCCCCGGTCGGTTTCTTTCTGGAAACACCATATATTTT. Protein sequence: CASLPGRFLSGNTIYF.